This TCR beta chain appears in the sequencing data of a study of T cell responses to AZD1222 COVID-19 vaccine. The germline V gene encodes CDR1 SGHTA and CDR2 FQGNSA. V shed 5 bases and J shed 1 base, with 11 bases lying between them. The CDR3 has 14 amino acids. Libraries were prepared by immunoSEQ multiplex PCR; TCRdb keeps only in-frame clonotypes and omits some of them. This table has just over 80,000 clones, 85% to 90% appearing once. General study points: Compared with day 0, the breadth and depth of the Spike-specific TCR repertoire rose significantly after two doses of AZD1222.

In the case of this clone: Its target is not known.

The sequence was obtained from an adult in good health. The source was peripheral blood, collected on day 0 of AZD1222 vaccination. The chain couples TRBV7-2 to TRBJ1-1, with D perhaps matching TRBD1 (5 bases). The chain's CDR3 is CASSPRGRNTEAFF. Written as DNA, the CDR3 is TGTGCCAGCAGCCCTAGGGGCCGGAACACTGAAGCTTTCTTT.